The rows below give T cell receptor beta chains drawn from one sample of a study of cytomegalovirus exposure and HLA in healthy donors. Profiling relied on immunoSEQ multiplex PCR, and the TCRdb table lists in-frame clones only, not all of them. In the table there are roughly 220,000 clones, 80% to 85% of which are singletons. Material for sequencing was PBMCs. All receptors come from a woman in her forties in good health and CMV-seronegative. Both conserved end residues are part of each CDR3. Size is omitted from some rows. Given values are once, few, many or a class for expanded clones.

cdr3_aa | j_call | v_call | clone_size
CASSLTSGTYNEQFF | TRBJ2-1 | TRBV19 | NA
CASSLTELNTEAFF | TRBJ1-1 | TRBV28 | NA
CASSEGTGSGANVLTF | TRBJ2-6 | TRBV6-4 | NA
CASSRTSAGAVNEQFF | TRBJ2-1 | TRBV2 | NA
CASRQVSRSPLHF | TRBJ1-6 | TRBV25-1 | NA
CASRRTSYGYTF | TRBJ1-2 | TRBV19 | NA
CASSQGTGYEQYF | TRBJ2-7 | TRBV19 | once
CSTRQGAGGYTF | TRBJ1-2 | TRBV29-1 | once
CASSPVDSNQPQHF | TRBJ1-5 | TRBV7-9 | NA
CASSFAGDTQYF | TRBJ2-3 | TRBV27 | few
CASAGLIRQGSSVQYF | TRBJ2-4 | TRBV25-1 | NA
CASSRLGQGGTGNTIYF | TRBJ1-3 | TRBV5-1 | NA
CASSLRTATVGAFF | TRBJ1-1 | TRBV7-9 | once
CASSTTTGASGRELFF | TRBJ2-2 | TRBV11-2 | NA
CASIQVGASGDYEQYF | TRBJ2-7 | TRBV2 | NA
CASNGGRVNTGELFF | TRBJ2-2 | TRBV25-1 | few
CASSLGQNTPSETQYF | TRBJ2-5 | TRBV5-1 | NA
CASSLVQGTYGYTF | TRBJ1-2 | TRBV5-6 | few
CAWSRGIGANTEAFF | TRBJ1-1 | TRBV30 | NA
CASSLGTGYEQYF | NA | TRBV27 | NA
CASGPQGHSTDTQYF | TRBJ2-3 | TRBV7-2 | NA
CASSYDRGNTEAFF | TRBJ1-1 | TRBV6-5 | few
CASSPVPSGFDEQFF | TRBJ2-1 | TRBV27 | NA
CASSLFGGGYGYTF | TRBJ1-2 | TRBV27 | NA
CAWSEQGGADEQFF | TRBJ2-1 | TRBV30 | NA
CASSYRGNEQYF | TRBJ2-7 | TRBV28 | NA
CATSRDRGVRQPQHF | TRBJ1-5 | TRBV15 | NA
CASSLGVGNQPQHF | TRBJ1-5 | TRBV7-9 | NA
CASSEPARVTNEKLFF | TRBJ1-4 | TRBV2 | few
CATSRGEGLYYEQYF | TRBJ2-7 | TRBV28 | NA
CASSRGGTGDNEQFF | TRBJ2-1 | TRBV6-1 | NA
CASSPRMGAYGYTF | TRBJ1-2 | TRBV27 | NA
CASSHSTGETQYF | TRBJ2-5 | TRBV5-1 | NA
CASSLARNYGYTF | TRBJ1-2 | TRBV27 | NA
CASGLRVDTQYF | TRBJ2-3 | TRBV12-5 | once
CASKGGRVMNTEAFF | TRBJ1-1 | TRBV2 | NA
CASSQGGVTYGYTF | TRBJ1-2 | TRBV4-1 | NA
CASSLTGQTNSPLHF | TRBJ1-6 | TRBV5-1 | once
CATSRDRGAGEQYF | TRBJ2-7 | TRBV15 | NA
CASSYSRYNEQFF | TRBJ2-1 | TRBV27 | NA
CAWRVRVNTGELFF | TRBJ2-2 | TRBV30 | NA
CSVTGYNEQFF | TRBJ2-1 | TRBV29-1 | NA
CASSLSVSDTQYF | TRBJ2-3 | TRBV19 | NA
CASSLTVLNSPLHF | TRBJ1-6 | TRBV11-2 | NA
CASRQGGGGYTF | TRBJ1-2 | TRBV6-5 | NA
CASSTSDNQPYEKLFF | TRBJ1-4 | TRBV19 | NA
CASSLNRVLVANVLTF | TRBJ2-6 | TRBV18 | NA
CSSSSGTVNQPQHF | TRBJ1-5 | TRBV7-9 | once
CASSTRDKANGYTF | TRBJ1-2 | TRBV19 | NA
CASSVGLVPETQYF | TRBJ2-5 | TRBV2 | few
CASSLSLGTAIRETQYF | TRBJ2-5 | TRBV27 | NA
CASSLVGSYEQYF | TRBJ2-7 | TRBV5-8 | NA